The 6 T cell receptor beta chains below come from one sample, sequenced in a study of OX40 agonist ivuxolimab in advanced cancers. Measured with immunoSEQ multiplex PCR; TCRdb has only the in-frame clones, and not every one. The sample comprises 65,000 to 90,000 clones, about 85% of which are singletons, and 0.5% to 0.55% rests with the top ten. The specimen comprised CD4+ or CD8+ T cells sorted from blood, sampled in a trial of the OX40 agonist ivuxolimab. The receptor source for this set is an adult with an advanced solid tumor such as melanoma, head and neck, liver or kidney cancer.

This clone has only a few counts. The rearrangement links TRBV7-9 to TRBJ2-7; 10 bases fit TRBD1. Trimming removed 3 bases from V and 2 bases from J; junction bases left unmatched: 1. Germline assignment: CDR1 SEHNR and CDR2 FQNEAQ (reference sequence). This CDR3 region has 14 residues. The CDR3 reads CASSLGQGTYEQYF. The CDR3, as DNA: TGTGCCAGCAGCTTGGGACAGGGGACCTACGAGCAGTACTTC. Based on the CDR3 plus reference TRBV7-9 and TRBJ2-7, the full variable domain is DTGVSQNPRHKITKRGQNVTFRCDPISEHNRLYWYRQTLGQGPEFLTYFQNEAQLEKSRLLSDRFSAERPKGSFSTLEIQRTEQGDSAMYLCASSLGQGTYEQYFGPGTRLTVT.

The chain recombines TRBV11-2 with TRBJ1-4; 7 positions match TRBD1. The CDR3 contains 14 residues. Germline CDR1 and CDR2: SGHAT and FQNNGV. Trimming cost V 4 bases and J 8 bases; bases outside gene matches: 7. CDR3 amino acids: CASSSRGEGEKLFF. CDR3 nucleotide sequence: TGTGCCAGCAGCTCCAGGGGGGAGGGAGAAAAACTGTTTTTT.

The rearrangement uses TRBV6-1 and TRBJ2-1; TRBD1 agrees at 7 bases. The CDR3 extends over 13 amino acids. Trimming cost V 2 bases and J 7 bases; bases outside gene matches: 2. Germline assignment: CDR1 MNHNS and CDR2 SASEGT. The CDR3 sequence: CASSENRGNEQFF. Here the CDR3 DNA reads TGTGCCAGCAGTGAAAACAGGGGAAATGAGCAGTTCTTC.

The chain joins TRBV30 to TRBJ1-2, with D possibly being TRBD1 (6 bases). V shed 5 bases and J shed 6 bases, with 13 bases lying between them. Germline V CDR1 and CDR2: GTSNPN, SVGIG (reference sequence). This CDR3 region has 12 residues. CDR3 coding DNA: TGTGCCTGGGGACGACACAGGGATGGCTACACCTTC. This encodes CAWGRHRDGYTF.

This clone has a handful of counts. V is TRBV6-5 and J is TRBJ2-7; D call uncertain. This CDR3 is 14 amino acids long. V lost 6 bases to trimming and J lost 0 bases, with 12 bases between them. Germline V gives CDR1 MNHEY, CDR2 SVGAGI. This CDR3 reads CASRWGGSSYEQYF. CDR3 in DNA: TGTGCCAGCAGGTGGGGTGGTAGCTCCTACGAGCAGTACTTC.

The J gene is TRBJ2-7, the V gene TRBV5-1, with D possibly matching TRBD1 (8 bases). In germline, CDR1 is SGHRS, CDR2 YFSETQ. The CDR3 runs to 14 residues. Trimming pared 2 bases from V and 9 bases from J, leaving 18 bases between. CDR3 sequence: CASSLEQGGLWQYF. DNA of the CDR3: TGCGCCAGCAGCTTAGAACAGGGGGGGCTGTGGCAGTACTTC. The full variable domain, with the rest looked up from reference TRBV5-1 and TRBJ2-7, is KAGVTQTPRYLIKTRGQQVTLSCSPISGHRSVSWYQQTPGQGLQFLFEYFSETQRNKGNFPGRFSGRQFSNSRSEMNVSTLELGDSALYLCASSLEQGGLWQYFGPGTRLTVT.